One T cell receptor beta chain is described in this entry. The antigen is undetermined. The source of the sample is a study of shared clonotypes between healthy human individuals. For the study at large: Researchers assigned three CD4 naive, three CD4 memory, two CD8 naive and one CD8 memory plate to each donor. Study results and caveats: Sampling involved blood alone; tissue repertoires likely differ. Generally, estimated richness proved larger in naive subsets than it did in memory subsets.

Clones were sequenced by immunoSEQ multiplex PCR, and TCRdb holds only the in-frame ones, with some missing. The sample yields approximately 530,000 clones, approximately 95% seen once. V was pared by 7 bases and J by 6 bases, with 10 bases of the junction left unmatched. CDR1 SGDLS and CDR2 YYNGEE come from the germline V gene. There are 15 residues in the CDR3. The sequence was collected from a woman aged 30 to 39 in good health. Sequenced material: naive CD4+ T cells sorted from blood. Sample subset: CD45RA+ positively selected. The chain links TRBV9 to TRBJ2-1, with 10 nucleotides matching TRBD2. The CDR3 reads CASGGELAGPNEQFF. The CDR3 coding sequence is TGTGCCAGCGGGGGGGAACTAGCGGGACCCAATGAGCAGTTCTTC.